What follows describes a single TCR beta chain. These data belong to a study of blood T cell repertoires in COVID-19. Study as a whole: The United States, Italy and Spain supplied acute and convalescent COVID-19 samples.

In the original workflow: Cell counts per sample came from amplifying reference gene primers. Clones were sequenced by immunoSEQ multiplex PCR, and TCRdb holds only the in-frame ones, with some missing. That table gives V, J and clone size, and the DNA gave D and trimming. The sample lists under 60,000 clones; 75% to 90% were seen once. CDR1 is MNHEY, CDR2 SMNVEV, per germline (reference sequence). Trimming took 2 bases from V and 8 from J, leaving 11 bases between them. The CDR3 totals 13 residues. Sequenced: peripheral blood. This receptor was taken from a human donor in a cohort sampled during active COVID-19. This chain joins TRBV27 and TRBJ2-3; D unresolved. The CDR3 loop is CASSLRQVGTQYF. CDR3 DNA sequence: TGTGCCAGCAGTTTAAGGCAGGTCGGTACGCAGTATTTT.